The clone carrying this TCR beta chain was detected once. Its antigen is undetermined. Deletions cut 0 bases from V and 7 bases from J, with 16 bases between. In germline, CDR1 is DFQATT, CDR2 SNEGSKA (reference sequence). The CDR3 has 14 amino acids. When the RNA was reverse transcribed, random hexamers were used with an input of 0.5 to 1 ug. In TCRdb, the immunoSEQ multiplex PCR reads were re-called with MiXCR into one record per CDR3 protein. The sample has tens of thousands of distinct CDR3 sequences, approximately 95% seen once. The data derive from a study of CD8 T cells in Susac syndrome. CD8+ and CD4+ T cells from blood underwent TCR beta sequencing. Study conclusions and caveats: Susac CD8+ clonal expansion peaked in TEMRA cells and active patients.

This sequence was found in a human donor with Susac syndrome. Input material: CD8+ T cells from PBMCs. The rearrangement joins TRBV20-1 to TRBJ2-7; tentative D call: TRBD2 (6 bases). CDR3 residues: CSARDLRETDEQYF. DNA of the CDR3: TGCAGTGCTAGAGATCTTCGGGAGACTGATGAGCAGTACTTC.